The clone carrying this T cell receptor (beta chain) came up a few times. The target antigen is unknown. The data belong to a study of PD-L1 blockade in urothelial cancer. Study context: Blood was analyzed 3 weeks (second dose) and 6 weeks after treatment start.

Study-wide findings and caveats: Better survival was predicted when blood TCR clonality before treatment fell below the median.

Profiled with immunoSEQ multiplex PCR; TCRdb holds only in-frame clones, not every one. The sample includes about 70,000 clones, approximately 80% of them seen just once. Sample numbers ranged from 1 to 8 per patient, encompassing pretreatment and on-treatment collections. The CDR3 runs 13 residues. Trimming shortened V by 3 bases and J by 8 bases, and 10 bases separated the two germline ends. Germline loops: CDR1 SNHLY, CDR2 FYNNEI. The rearrangement uses TRBV2 and TRBJ1-4, with D uncertain. This TCR was sampled from a man in his 70s with urothelial cancer. This specimen consisted of PBMCs, obtained around atezolizumab (anti-PD-L1) treatment. CDR3 region: CASSESGREKLFF. The CDR3 DNA sequence: TGTGCCAGCAGTGAGAGTGGGAGGGAAAAACTGTTTTTT. The full variable domain, its missing parts supplied by reference TRBV2 and TRBJ1-4, is EPEVTQTPSHQVTQMGQEVILRCVPISNHLYFYWYRQILGQKVEFLVSFYNNEISEKSEIFDDQFSVERPDGSNFTLKIRSTKLEDSAMYFCASSESGREKLFFGSGTQLSVL.